The present entry profiles one T cell receptor beta chain with its context. Antigen unknown. V lost 1 base and J lost 7, with 16 bases in between. In germline, CDR1 is LGHNA, CDR2 YSLEER. This CDR3 contains 16 residues. This sample was taken from a study of cytomegalovirus exposure and HLA in healthy donors. Findings of the study overall: Later analysis showed most CMV-associated TCR beta chains appearing HLA-restricted.

Researchers ran the PCR with 60 Vbeta and 13 Jbeta primers. Assay used: immunoSEQ multiplex PCR; TCRdb lists only in-frame clones, some missing. This sample's table reports about 130,000 clones. V gene TRBV4-3 combines with J gene TRBJ2-2; D is perhaps TRBD2 (6 bases). This receptor was taken from a woman aged 40 to 49 in good health and CMV-seropositive. Sequencing used PBMCs. CDR3 DNA: TGCGCCAGCAGCCAAGTCCTTCGGGAGCGAGTCGGGGAGCTGTTTTTT. Amino acids: CASSQVLRERVGELFF.